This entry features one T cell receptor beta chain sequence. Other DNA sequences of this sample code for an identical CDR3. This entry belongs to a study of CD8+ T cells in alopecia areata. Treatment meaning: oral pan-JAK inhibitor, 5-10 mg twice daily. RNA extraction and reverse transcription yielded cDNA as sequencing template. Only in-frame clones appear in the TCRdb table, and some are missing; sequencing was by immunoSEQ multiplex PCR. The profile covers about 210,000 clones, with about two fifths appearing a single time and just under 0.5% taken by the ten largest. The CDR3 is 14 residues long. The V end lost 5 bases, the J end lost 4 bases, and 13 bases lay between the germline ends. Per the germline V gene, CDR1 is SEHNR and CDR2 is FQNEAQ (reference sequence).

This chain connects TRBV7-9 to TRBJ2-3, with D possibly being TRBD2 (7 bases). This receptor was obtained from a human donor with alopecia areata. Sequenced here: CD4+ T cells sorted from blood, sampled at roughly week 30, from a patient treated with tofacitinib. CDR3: CASSPQGGSDTQYF. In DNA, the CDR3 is TGTGCCAGCAGCCCACAGGGAGGGTCAGATACGCAGTATTTT.